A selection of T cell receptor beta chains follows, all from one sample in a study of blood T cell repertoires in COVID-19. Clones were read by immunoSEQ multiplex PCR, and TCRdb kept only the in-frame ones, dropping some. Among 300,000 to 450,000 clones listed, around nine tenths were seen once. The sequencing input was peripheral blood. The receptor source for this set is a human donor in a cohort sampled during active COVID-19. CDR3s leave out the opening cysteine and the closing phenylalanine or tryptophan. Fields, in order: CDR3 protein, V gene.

ASSLEPRLGGVQY,TRBV3-1/TRBV3-2
ASSPHLDRGVNEQF,TRBV5-1
ASSFQGARETQY,TRBV27
ASSSRGGAMNTEAF,TRBV5-5
ASRQGATNEKLF,TRBV28
ASSFEGVSGGELF,TRBV28
AWSVQAGESLH,TRBV30
ASSEARPSTDTQY,TRBV6-1
ASSLGLAGDTQY,TRBV7-9
ASSREGQGGDEQY,TRBV2
ASSLEGGGAQDTQY,TRBV5-1
ASRGHTNEKLF,TRBV27
ASSQARGSGSYEQY,TRBV4-1
ASSKDRGQGATDTQY,TRBV19
ASSFGLAGGMTGELF,TRBV7-2
ASSRDRSTQPQH,TRBV7-8
ASSERRADTQY,TRBV2
ASSPGREASYNEQF,TRBV21-1
ASSESLGGGTEAF,TRBV6-1
ASKGQGSSYEQY,TRBV2
ASSQEGAGDTQY,TRBV3-1/TRBV3-2
ASSLATTTGVGDNSPLH,TRBV7-8
ASSVGPGQGPNQPQH,TRBV9
ASSFGQGDGEQY,TRBV7-8
ASSVVARANTGELF,TRBV9
ATSRDRGRNSPLH,TRBV15
ASSLSVGAKRANVLT,TRBV27
ASSPLAGGRNEQF,TRBV27
AISGLAGAISGANVLT,TRBV10-3
ATSTYQNRQNEKLF,TRBV15
ASSPLGISQYGYT,TRBV27
ASGQHTGELF,TRBV19
SVGASGSGVEQY,TRBV29-1
ASSQGSGRETQY,TRBV4-1
ASSDVRTGSQY,TRBV2
ASSQMTSGWEAQY,TRBV4-1
AISEFGSGAGGTDTQY,TRBV10-3
ASSEGLAAYEQY,TRBV9
ASSYDGGGQGYEQY,TRBV6-6
ASSIGQWSGNTIY,TRBV19
SAGGISGNTIY,TRBV29-1
ASSSREFYEQY,TRBV7-9
ASSPTPGYEQY,TRBV18
SVVLGLAGNEQF,TRBV29-1
ASSTWHSGGGEQF,TRBV9
ASSQAGGHNEQF,TRBV3-1/TRBV3-2
AWSVRNLAGDTGELF,TRBV30
ASSVATQNTGELF,TRBV9
ASSRSSRGRNTGELF,TRBV19
ASSQRFGGTYEQY,TRBV18
ASSLQQGSPLH,TRBV7-3
ASSPWTVGQAGANVLT,TRBV5-6
ASSGPRTGVGNEQF,TRBV2
ASSAGQGNPIQTSPLH,TRBV13
ASSPPGIGNTIY,TRBV28